The 18 T cell receptor beta chains below all came from one sample that was sequenced in a study of molecular identifiers for immune sequencing clone quantification (dated by TCRdb to 2016 to 2018). The library was generated by PCR. The instrument given in TCRdb is NextSeq 500. Clones were called with MiXCR by TCRdb after fastp trimmed the public reads at Q25, and only in-frame beta chains were retained. All rows with the same CDR3 protein become a single entry with the most common DNA and genes. For this sample the table gives under 100,000 distinct CDR3 sequences, of which roughly 25% were detected only once. Roughly 0.76% of the sample goes to the ten largest clones. Sequencing was carried out using naive CD8+ T cells from blood, with Jurkat cell RNA spiked in. What this sample's cell subset or site label stands for: FACS-sorted CD8+CD4-CCR7+CD45RA+ naive T cells. These receptors were taken from a human donor in good health. Some libraries in this study had Jurkat cell RNA spiked in.

This clonotype has more than one count but fewer than ten. The CDR3 here is CASSLSGQLSSYEQYF. In nucleotides, the CDR3 is TGTGCCAGCAGCCTATCCGGACAGCTAAGCTCCTACGAGCAGTACTTC. The chain combines TRBV7-9 with TRBJ2-7; possible D gene TRBD1, 6 bases. The length of the CDR3 is 16 residues. Germline V gene lookup returns CDR1 SEHNR and CDR2 FQNEAQ (reference sequence). V lost 5 bases and J 0 bases, leaving 17 bases between the germline ends.

This clonotype was seen at least ten times. The rearrangement joins TRBV29-1 to TRBJ2-1; 13 bases line up with TRBD2. V was pared by 3 bases and J by 8 bases, with 7 bases of the junction left unmatched. Germline-derived CDR1 and CDR2 are SQVTM and ANQGSEA. The CDR3 covers 15 residues. The CDR3 region has the DNA TGCAGCGTTGACGGACTAGCGGGGGTCTGGGATGAGCAGTTCTTC. Its protein is CSVDGLAGVWDEQFF.

There are a few counts of this clonotype. The chain links TRBV4-3 to TRBJ1-1, with 9 bases lining up with TRBD1. The CDR3 is made up of 15 amino acids. The germline CDR1 and CDR2 sequences are LGHNA and YSLEER. The ends lost 2 bases at V and 4 bases at J; junction bases unmatched: 5. CDR3 residues: CASSQQQGAGTEAFF. The CDR3 bases are TGCGCCAGCAGCCAACAACAGGGGGCTGGCACTGAAGCTTTCTTT.

This clonotype was counted a few times. This chain links TRBV11-2 with TRBJ2-3; 14 positions match TRBD2. Germline values: CDR1 SGHAT, CDR2 FQNNGV. The V gene end was trimmed by 4 bases and the J gene end by 2 bases; junction bases not matched to a gene: 8. The CDR3 sequence is 18 residues long. In DNA, the CDR3 is TGTGCCAGCAGCTCACGGGGACTAGCGGGGGATTTCACAGATACGCAGTATTTT. This encodes CASSSRGLAGDFTDTQYF.

This clonotype was counted ten times or more. The J gene is TRBJ1-5, the V gene TRBV7-9; D gene uncertain. This CDR3 spans 14 amino acids. Germline V gene sequence: CDR1 SEHNR, CDR2 FQNEAQ (reference sequence). V gave up 5 bases and J gave up 1 base, with 9 bases separating them. The CDR3 region is CASSRTESNQPQHF. CDR3 in DNA: TGTGCCAGCAGCAGGACTGAGAGCAATCAGCCCCAGCATTTT.

In regard to this clonotype: This may be a read error, as it is one base from a much larger clone. The chain uses TRBV2 and TRBJ2-3; 9 positions agree with TRBD1. CDR3 size: 16 residues. V gave up 8 bases and J gave up 7 bases; unmatched junction bases: 16. Looked up from germline, CDR1 is SNHLY and CDR2 is FYNNEI. CDR3 coding DNA: TGTGCCAGCCTACCCCCTGGGACAGGGATGTCGAATACGCAGTATTTT. Encoded protein: CASLPPGTGMSNTQYF.

This clonotype was seen many times. The rearrangement uses TRBV19 and TRBJ2-3; D remains ambiguous. Germline V lookup: CDR1 LNHDA, CDR2 SQIVND (reference sequence). The CDR3 contains 15 residues. Trimming took 3 bases from V and 3 from J, leaving 13 bases between them. The DNA for the CDR3 is TGTGCCAGTAGTATCCTGGGGATTGGTACAGATACGCAGTATTTT. This encodes CASSILGIGTDTQYF.

This clonotype has more than one count but fewer than ten. The chain recombines TRBV4-3 with TRBJ1-5; D remains unclear. The CDR3 length is 13 residues. V was cut by 0 bases and J by 3 bases, with 3 bases left in between. From germline, CDR1 is LGHNA and CDR2 YSLEER. CDR3 sequence (DNA): TGCGCCAGCAGCCAAGATACCAATCAGCCCCAGCATTTT. Protein product: CASSQDTNQPQHF.

This clonotype was observed at least ten times. CDR3 in amino acids: CASSQDPGRSSYNEQFF. Written as DNA, the CDR3 is TGTGCCAGCAGCCAAGATCCAGGACGCAGCTCCTACAATGAGCAGTTCTTC. The V call is TRBV6-5, the J call TRBJ2-1; D is unclear. The CDR3 consists of 17 residues. Trimming shortened V by 6 bases and J by 0 bases, and 18 bases separated the two germline ends. CDR1 is MNHEY and CDR2 is SVGAGI in the germline V gene.

This clonotype was found once. The rearrangement links TRBV2 to TRBJ2-3, with 7 bases aligning to TRBD1. Germline CDR1 SNHLY, CDR2 FYNNEI. The junction had 8 bases not matched to a gene; V was cut back by 9 bases and J by 2 bases. The CDR3 runs to 14 residues. In DNA, the CDR3 is TGTGCCAGGTCCGGGACAGCCCACACAGATACGCAGTATTTT. Protein sequence: CARSGTAHTDTQYF.

Ten or more counts support this clonotype. The chain joins TRBV6-6 to TRBJ2-1; D is ambiguous. The CDR3 covers 13 residues. V lost 5 bases and J lost 7, with 12 bases in between. The germline CDR1 and CDR2 sequences are MNHNY and SVGAGI (reference sequence). The CDR3 DNA sequence: TGTGCCAGCAGTATACTTGACGGTAATGAGCAGTTCTTC. This sequence encodes CASSILDGNEQFF.

This clonotype was seen more than once but under ten times. The genes are TRBV6-2 or TRBV6-3 and TRBJ1-1; TRBD1 matches at 7 bases. Germline V gene sequence: CDR1 MNHEY, CDR2 SVGEGT. The CDR3 length is 12 residues. With 1 base clipped from V and 7 bases from J, the junction kept 0 bases outside the gene matches. CDR3 protein: CASSYWDSEAFF. For the CDR3, the DNA is TGTGCCAGCAGTTACTGGGACAGTGAAGCTTTCTTT.

This clonotype showed up just a few times. V is TRBV4-3 and J is TRBJ2-2; 13 nucleotides match TRBD2. Germline V gene sequence: CDR1 LGHNA, CDR2 YSLEER. This CDR3 is 21 amino acids long. Trimming removed 1 base from V and 1 base from J; junction bases left unmatched: 12. CDR3 sequence reads: CASSQVLTGLAGVKNTGELFF. In DNA form, the CDR3 reads TGCGCCAGCAGCCAAGTCTTGACCGGACTAGCGGGGGTTAAGAACACCGGGGAGCTGTTTTTT.

On this clonotype: One end of the junction does not line up with germline, which may come from a read error. J is TRBJ2-5 and V is TRBV6-5; 11 bases align to TRBD2. The CDR3 is made up of 16 amino acids. Germline assignment: CDR1 MNHEY and CDR2 SVGAGI. CDR3 sequence reads: CGSSYSSPSGGLPQYF. CDR3 DNA: TGTGGCAGCAGTTACTCGAGTCCTAGCGGGGGGCTCCCCCAGTACTTC.

This clonotype came up many times. The chain uses TRBV28 and TRBJ2-5; 7 bases agree with TRBD1. Germline-derived CDR1 and CDR2 are MDHEN and SYDVKM. V dropped 5 bases and J dropped 5; count of bases not matched to a gene: 8. The length of the CDR3 is 14 residues. The DNA for the CDR3 is TGTGCCAGCAGTGCCGAGACAGGGTTTGAGACCCAGTACTTC. As protein: CASSAETGFETQYF. The variable domain in full, with the rest retrieved from reference TRBV28 and TRBJ2-5, is DVKVTQSSRYLVKRTGEKVFLECVQDMDHENMFWYRQDPGLGLRLIYFSYDVKMKEKGDIPEGYSVSREKKERFSLILESASTNQTSMYLCASSAETGFETQYFGPGTRLLVL.

This clonotype was observed many times. The chain couples TRBV5-1 to TRBJ2-7; TRBD1 matches 9 bases. Germline V gene data show CDR1 as SGHRS and CDR2 as YFSETQ. J was trimmed by 5 bases and V by 2 bases; bases with no gene match: 8. The CDR3 is made up of 15 amino acids. The CDR3 nucleotides are TGCGCCAGCAGCTTTCCGGGACAGGGACGGGACGAGCAGTACTTC. Residues: CASSFPGQGRDEQYF.

This chain links TRBV20-1 with TRBJ2-3; the match to TRBD2 covers 14 bases. Germline trimming cut 3 bases from V and 10 bases from J; bases unmatched to any gene: 21. The CDR3 spans 19 residues. The V gene's germline CDR1 is DFQATT and CDR2 SNEGSKA (reference sequence). The CDR3 region has the DNA TGCAGTGCTAGGTCGCTAACCGAAGGGACTAGCGGGAGCCCGGGTGCGCAGTATTTT. Its protein product is CSARSLTEGTSGSPGAQYF.

This clonotype appeared many times. The rearrangement joins TRBV12-3 or TRBV12-4 to TRBJ1-1; D is ambiguous. The CDR3 covers 14 residues. Deletions cut 8 bases from V and 1 base from J, with 14 bases between. In nucleotides, the CDR3 is TGTGCCAGCCTTGGGCCGAAACCGAACACTGAAGCTTTCTTT. This gives the protein CASLGPKPNTEAFF.